These 21 T cell receptor beta chains share one sample of origin, sequenced in a study of CXCR3-negative and CXCR3-positive naive CD8 T cells. Findings and caveats of the study: Naive cells with CXCR3 showed TRB CDR3s that were more hydrophobic than those in CXCR3-negative naive cells.

These receptors have no identified antigens. The study made its TRB cDNA libraries by 5' RACE, adding UMI labels. TCRdb reprocessed the 5' RACE reads and keeps a single row for each CDR3 protein, giving no DNA. The sample has some 110,000 distinct CDR3 sequences. The sample taken for sequencing was naive CXCR3+ CD8+ T cells from blood. Noted subset: CD45RO-CCR7+CD27+CD95- naive CD8+ T cells expressing CXCR3 (TNR3+). Every receptor here comes from a human donor in good health. Some clones in this sample may be carry-over from other donors' samples.

The rearrangement links TRBV7-3 to TRBJ2-7; as DNA is missing, the TRBD1 call by TCRdb cannot be tested. There are 13 residues in the CDR3. From germline, CDR1 is SGHTA and CDR2 FQGTGA. CDR3 residues: CASSLGGAQEQYF. Filled out from reference TRBV7-3 and TRBJ2-7, the complete variable domain reads GAGVSQTPSNKVTEKGKYVELRCDPISGHTALYWYRQSLGQGPEFLIYFQGTGAADDSGLPNDRFFAVRPEGSVSTLKIQRTERGDSAVYLCASSLGGAQEQYFGPGTRLTVT.

This sequence joins TRBV28 and TRBJ2-7; there is no DNA to check the TCRdb D call of TRBD1. This CDR3 contains 13 residues. From germline, CDR1 is MDHEN and CDR2 SYDVKM. The CDR3 sequence is CASGDRVSYEQYF.

The V and J genes are TRBV29-1 and TRBJ2-7; there is no DNA to check the TCRdb D call of TRBD1. The CDR3 has 14 amino acids. Germline lookup yields CDR1 SQVTM and CDR2 ANQGSEA. The CDR3 loop is CSVVKQGMAYEQYF.

V usage is TRBV15 and J usage is TRBJ2-7. Germline-derived CDR1 and CDR2 are LNHNV and YYDKDF (reference sequence). The CDR3 covers 15 residues. Here the CDR3 reads CATSRDLGSSYEQYF.

V is TRBV28 and J is TRBJ2-2; as DNA is missing, the TRBD2 call by TCRdb cannot be tested. CDR1 and CDR2 from the germline V gene are MDHEN and SYDVKM. This CDR3 is built from 13 residues. Here the CDR3 reads CASRGLVAGELFF.

The chain is built from TRBV20-1 and TRBJ1-1; TCRdb outputs TRBD1, but without DNA this stays unchecked. This CDR3 is 11 amino acids long. Germline V gene sequence: CDR1 DFQATT, CDR2 SNEGSKA (reference sequence). CDR3 in amino acids: CSASPGSTAFF.

CDR3 sequence: CASSHLPASGYEQYF. The chain has TRBV4-2 and TRBJ2-7; checking the TCRdb D call of TRBD2 is not possible without DNA. Per germline, CDR1 LGHNA and CDR2 YNFKEQ. The CDR3 covers 15 residues.

The chain is built from TRBV29-1 and TRBJ2-1; no DNA is available, so the TRBD2 call from TCRdb remains unchecked. CDR1 and CDR2 from the germline V gene are SQVTM and ANQGSEA. The CDR3 sequence is 15 residues long. The CDR3 spells CSARGDSRGYNEQFF.

This rearrangement joins TRBV4-2 to TRBJ1-4; TCRdb calls TRBD1, which cannot be checked without DNA. The CDR3 is made up of 16 amino acids. Germline-derived CDR1 and CDR2 are LGHNA and YNFKEQ. CDR3 residues: CASSHSGTATNEKLFF.

The chain links TRBV7-9 to TRBJ1-5. This CDR3 contains 12 residues. Germline assignment: CDR1 SEHNR and CDR2 FQNEAQ (reference sequence). CDR3 residues: CASSLPDQPQHF.

The chain is built from TRBV7-2 and TRBJ2-7; lacking DNA, the TRBD1 call made by TCRdb goes unchecked. CDR1 is SGHTA and CDR2 is FQGNSA in the germline V gene. The CDR3 loop spans 15 amino acids. The CDR3 loop reads CASSLDGTASYEQYF.

The chain carries TRBV29-1 and TRBJ2-2; TCRdb calls TRBD1, which cannot be checked without DNA. Per the germline V gene, CDR1 is SQVTM and CDR2 is ANQGSEA. The CDR3 is 17 residues long. This CDR3 reads CSVTGTWDRPNTGELFF.

V is TRBV29-1 and J is TRBJ2-7; the TCRdb call, TRBD1, lacks DNA for checking. The CDR3 runs 17 residues. Germline V gene sequence: CDR1 SQVTM, CDR2 ANQGSEA. The CDR3 sequence: CSVEGGTATGVLGEQYF.

V is TRBV7-6 and J is TRBJ2-1; lacking DNA, the TRBD2 call made by TCRdb goes unchecked. Germline V CDR1 and CDR2: SGHVS, FNYEAQ. The CDR3 extends over 16 amino acids. CDR3 sequence: CASSSLPSGGKGEQFF.

This chain links TRBV7-9 with TRBJ2-2; TCRdb's D call, TRBD2, is unchecked because there is no DNA. The CDR3 length is 17 residues. Looked up from germline, CDR1 is SEHNR and CDR2 is FQNEAQ (reference sequence). This CDR3 reads CASSLLPGTTNTGELFF.

The V and J genes are TRBV5-1 and TRBJ1-2; TCRdb returns TRBD1, unconfirmable since there is no DNA. In germline, CDR1 is SGHRS, CDR2 YFSETQ. The CDR3 spans 14 residues. CDR3 loop: CASRLTGGDYGYTF.

V usage is TRBV29-1 and J usage is TRBJ2-7; TCRdb selects TRBD1, and the lack of DNA leaves this call unchecked. Germline CDR1 reads SQVTM; CDR2 reads ANQGSEA. This CDR3 is built from 13 residues. The CDR3 sequence is CSVEEEQAHEQYF.

The rearrangement joins TRBV29-1 to TRBJ2-7; the TRBD2 assignment by TCRdb is unverifiable without DNA. The CDR3 has 13 residues. CDR1 SQVTM and CDR2 ANQGSEA come from the germline V gene. The CDR3 reads CSVPGTNSYEQYF.

The chain has TRBV12-3 or TRBV12-4 and TRBJ2-4. The CDR3 runs 14 residues. The CDR3 spells CASSDGLAKNTQYF.

The genes are TRBV7-9 and TRBJ1-3; the TCRdb call, TRBD1, lacks DNA for checking. Germline values: CDR1 SEHNR, CDR2 FQNEAQ (reference sequence). This CDR3 has 16 residues. This CDR3 reads CASSLRQGASGNTIYF.

The gene calls are TRBV10-1 and TRBJ2-1; absent DNA, TCRdb's TRBD2 call cannot be checked. CDR3 length: 16 residues. Germline V gene sequence: CDR1 WNHNN, CDR2 SYGVQD (reference sequence). CDR3 protein: CAGTSGGYARDNEQFF.